Listed below are T cell receptor beta chains from one sample, sequenced in a study of sequential checkpoint blockade in melanoma. Sequencing used immunoSEQ multiplex PCR; TCRdb keeps in-frame clones, though not all of them. Here the sample spans about 15,000 clones, over 75% being singletons. The sequenced sample was CD8+ T cells sorted from blood (inferred from file names), obtained from a patient given nivolumab and ipilimumab in sequence. These receptors were obtained from a human donor with melanoma. Each CDR3 is given with its conserved first and last residue. D genes are given only for firm matches. Some rows have no size entry. The others give once, few or many, or a class for an expanded clone.

TRBJ1-4 | NA | NA | TRBV18 | 16 | CASSPVSYNTQLELFF | TGTGCCAGCTCACCGGTTTCGTATAACACGCAATTGGAACTGTTTTTT
TRBJ2-3 | NA | NA | TRBV5-4 | 13 | CATPGHSTDTQYF | TGTGCCACCCCGGGACATAGCACAGATACGCAGTATTTT
TRBJ1-1 | TRBD1 | NA | TRBV6-4 | 17 | CASSASPGGQGPTEAFF | TGTGCCAGCAGTGCGTCCCCTGGGGGACAGGGGCCCACTGAAGCTTTCTTT
TRBJ2-7 | TRBD1 | NA | TRBV6-1 | 15 | CASSEEGQGHNEQYF | TGTGCCAGCAGTGAGGAGGGACAGGGTCACAACGAGCAGTACTTC
TRBJ1-5 | NA | NA | TRBV9 | 15 | CASNPVGGLNQPQHF | TGTGCCAGCAACCCAGTGGGGGGATTAAATCAGCCCCAGCATTTT
TRBJ1-1 | TRBD1 | NA | TRBV7-9 | 14 | CASSLGGQGGEAFF | TGTGCCAGCAGCTTAGGGGGACAGGGTGGTGAAGCTTTCTTT
TRBJ1-3 | NA | once | TRBV5-6 | 14 | CASSSGLSGNTIYF | TGTGCCAGCAGCAGCGGATTGTCTGGAAACACCATATATTTT
TRBJ2-7 | TRBD1 | NA | TRBV6-5 | 16 | CASSYSRTGSSYEQYF | TGTGCCAGCAGTTACTCTAGGACAGGCAGCTCCTACGAGCAGTACTTC
TRBJ2-1 | NA | NA | TRBV6-1 | 14 | CASSEVGRDNEQFF | TGTGCCAGCAGTGAGGTAGGGCGGGACAATGAGCAGTTCTTC
TRBJ1-2 | TRBD1 | few | TRBV4-1 | 16 | CASSQDDGTGAWGYTF | TGCGCCAGCAGCCAAGATGACGGGACAGGGGCCTGGGGCTACACCTTC
TRBJ2-7 | TRBD2 | NA | TRBV7-7 | 19 | CASSPHGFAGGPYPKEQYF | TGTGCCAGCAGCCCCCACGGTTTTGCGGGAGGACCTTACCCTAAGGAGCAGTACTTC
TRBJ2-7 | TRBD1 | NA | TRBV2 | 13 | CASRPGQAYEQYF | TGTGCCAGCAGGCCAGGACAGGCCTACGAGCAGTACTTC
TRBJ1-5 | NA | NA | TRBV6-1 | 17 | CASSEVGGAWGKEPQHF | TGTGCCAGCAGTGAAGTAGGGGGGGCATGGGGGAAGGAGCCCCAGCATTTT
TRBJ2-1 | TRBD2 | NA | TRBV9 | 17 | CASSVAKREVAYNEQFF | TGTGCCAGCAGCGTAGCTAAGCGGGAGGTTGCATACAATGAGCAGTTCTTC
TRBJ2-7 | NA | NA | TRBV4-1 | 15 | CASSQDRGPLYEQYF | TGCGCCAGCAGCCAAGATCGTGGGCCACTCTACGAGCAGTACTTC
TRBJ2-1 | TRBD2 | NA | TRBV6-5 | 15 | CASSISGSSYNEQFF | TGTGCCAGCAGCATTAGCGGGAGCTCCTACAATGAGCAGTTCTTC
TRBJ1-2 | NA | NA | TRBV4-1 | 17 | CASSQGVGGVLNYGYTF | TGCGCCAGCAGCCAAGGGGTTGGAGGAGTCTTGAACTATGGCTACACCTTC
TRBJ2-1 | TRBD1 | NA | TRBV7-6 | 14 | CASTPGQGGNEQFF | TGTGCCAGCACACCGGGACAGGGGGGCAATGAGCAGTTCTTC
TRBJ2-3 | TRBD2 | NA | TRBV4-1 | 15 | CASSQVAGGTDTQYF | TGCGCCAGCAGCCAAGTAGCGGGGGGCACAGATACGCAGTATTTT
TRBJ2-7 | TRBD2 | NA | TRBV28 | 18 | CASSSFIMASGTSYEQYF | TGTGCCAGCAGTTCATTCATAATGGCTAGCGGGACCTCCTACGAGCAGTACTTC
TRBJ2-1 | NA | once | TRBV27 | 16 | CASSFIEAVPSNEQFF | TGTGCCAGCAGTTTTATCGAAGCCGTGCCTAGCAATGAGCAGTTCTTC
TRBJ1-3 | NA | NA | TRBV25-1 | 13 | CASSPGFGNTIYF | TGTGCCAGCTCACCGGGGTTTGGAAACACCATATATTTT
TRBJ2-7 | NA | NA | TRBV6-5 | 14 | CASSEGVGAYEQYF | TGTGCCAGCAGTGAAGGGGTAGGGGCCTACGAGCAGTACTTC
TRBJ2-4 | TRBD2 | NA | TRBV2 | 14 | CASRDLAAKNIQYF | TGTGCCAGCAGAGACCTAGCGGCGAAAAACATTCAGTACTTC
TRBJ2-7 | NA | NA | TRBV2 | 11 | CASRDSQGQYF | TGTGCCAGCAGGGACAGTCAGGGGCAGTACTTC
TRBJ1-2 | TRBD1 | few | TRBV7-9 | 15 | CASSSQPGQTYGYTF | TGTGCCAGCAGCTCCCAACCGGGACAGACTTATGGCTACACCTTC
TRBJ2-5 | NA | NA | TRBV6-6 | 13 | CASSYTPLETQYF | TGTGCCAGCAGTTACACTCCACTAGAGACCCAGTACTTC
TRBJ2-1 | TRBD2 | few | TRBV5-6 | 16 | CASSSGTSGPYNEQFF | TGTGCCAGCAGCTCCGGGACTAGCGGGCCTTACAATGAGCAGTTCTTC
TRBJ1-2 | NA | NA | TRBV30 | 12 | CAWQTPNYGYTF | TGTGCCTGGCAGACACCTAACTATGGCTACACCTTC
TRBJ2-7 | NA | NA | TRBV5-1 | 11 | CASKAGLEQYF | TGCGCCAGCAAGGCGGGGCTCGAGCAGTACTTC
TRBJ2-1 | NA | NA | TRBV6-4 | 14 | CASSDSTGANEQFF | TGTGCCAGCAGTGACTCTACGGGAGCCAATGAGCAGTTCTTC
TRBJ2-6 | NA | few | TRBV21-1 | 20 | CASSKFPGQVPISGANVLTF | TGTGCCAGCAGCAAATTCCCTGGACAGGTCCCAATCTCTGGGGCCAACGTCCTGACTTTC
TRBJ1-2 | NA | once | TRBV27 | 17 | CASSLTIARGSRYGYTF | TGTGCCAGCAGTCTAACGATAGCCAGGGGATCTCGCTATGGCTACACCTTC
TRBJ2-7 | NA | once | TRBV6-1 | 15 | CASSEHGGRTDEQYF | TGTGCCAGCAGTGAACACGGGGGGCGAACCGACGAGCAGTACTTC
TRBJ2-7 | TRBD2 | NA | TRBV7-4 | 17 | CASSLRQGSGGSYEQYF | TGTGCCAGCAGCTTAAGACAGGGTAGCGGGGGATCCTACGAGCAGTACTTC
TRBJ2-7 | NA | NA | TRBV5-1 | 15 | CASSLNGQILYEQYF | TGCGCCAGCAGCTTAAACGGACAGATCCTCTACGAGCAGTACTTC
TRBJ2-7 | NA | NA | TRBV2 | 15 | CASSASSANSYEQYF | TGTGCCAGCAGTGCCTCTAGCGCCAACTCCTACGAGCAGTACTTC
TRBJ2-1 | TRBD1 | NA | TRBV27 | 12 | CATNTGGQGQFF | TGTGCCACGAATACAGGGGGGCAGGGCCAGTTCTTC
TRBJ1-1 | NA | NA | TRBV6-1 | 15 | CASSDVSSPGSEAFF | TGTGCCAGCAGTGACGTAAGCAGTCCAGGTTCTGAAGCTTTCTTT
TRBJ1-2 | NA | medium-sized | TRBV9 | 13 | CASSVDVNYGYTF | TGTGCCAGCAGCGTAGATGTAAACTATGGCTACACCTTC
TRBJ2-3 | TRBD2 | NA | TRBV19 | 13 | CASSDTLTSGQYF | TGTGCCAGTAGTGACACCCTTACTAGCGGGCAGTATTTT
TRBJ1-4 | NA | NA | TRBV6-5 | 14 | CASKSGSANEKLFF | TGTGCCAGCAAGTCCGGGTCAGCTAATGAAAAACTGTTTTTT
TRBJ1-1 | NA | once | TRBV6-5 | 13 | CASSYAGNTEAFF | TGTGCCAGCAGTTACGCAGGGAACACTGAAGCTTTCTTT
TRBJ2-4 | TRBD1 | few | TRBV5-1 | 13 | CASSPSPGQGWYF | TGCGCCAGCAGCCCTTCCCCTGGACAGGGATGGTACTTC
TRBJ2-2 | NA | NA | TRBV4-3 | 13 | CASSQGETGELFF | TGCGCCAGCAGCCAAGGCGAAACCGGGGAGCTGTTTTTT
TRBJ2-7 | NA | NA | TRBV6-5 | 13 | CASSYSNYYEQYF | TGTGCCAGCAGTTACTCGAACTACTACGAGCAGTACTTC
TRBJ2-1 | TRBD2 | NA | TRBV27 | 16 | CASSSLAGGPIDEQFF | TGTGCCAGCAGTTCCCTAGCGGGAGGGCCTATCGATGAGCAGTTCTTC
TRBJ2-7 | NA | NA | TRBV12-5 | 16 | CASGPETASDVYEQYF | TGTGCTAGTGGACCGGAGACAGCCTCCGACGTTTACGAGCAGTACTTC
TRBJ2-7 | NA | few | TRBV12-5 | 12 | CASGWGRGEQYF | TGTGCTAGTGGTTGGGGCAGGGGCGAGCAGTACTTC
TRBJ1-4 | NA | NA | TRBV6-5 | 14 | CASRTAGAEEKLFF | TGTGCCAGCAGGACAGCGGGGGCAGAGGAAAAACTGTTTTTT
TRBJ1-2 | NA | few | TRBV6-1 | 16 | CASSEDLQGANYGYTF | TGTGCCAGCAGTGAGGATTTACAGGGCGCGAACTATGGCTACACCTTC
TRBJ2-1 | NA | NA | TRBV6-4 | 16 | CASSPWGTSSYNEQFF | TGTGCCAGCAGTCCATGGGGCACGAGCTCCTACAATGAGCAGTTCTTC
TRBJ2-7 | NA | NA | TRBV9 | 16 | CASSVNRAGDSYEQYF | TGTGCCAGCAGCGTTAACAGGGCAGGGGACTCCTACGAGCAGTACTTC
TRBJ2-3 | TRBD2 | NA | TRBV19 | 16 | CASSIDSSGGIYTQYF | TGTGCCAGTAGTATAGATTCGAGCGGGGGAATTTATACGCAGTATTTT
TRBJ2-7 | TRBD2 | NA | TRBV13 | 14 | CASSHLSGDYEQYF | TGTGCCAGCAGCCATCTTAGCGGGGACTACGAGCAGTACTTC
TRBJ1-6 | NA | NA | TRBV6-4 | 15 | CASSERAGDASPLHF | TGTGCCAGCAGTGAACGGGCAGGGGACGCTTCACCCCTCCACTTT
TRBJ2-7 | TRBD1 | NA | TRBV5-1 | 18 | CASSLEAGQGAYFYEQYF | TGCGCCAGCAGCTTGGAAGCGGGACAGGGGGCATATTTCTACGAGCAGTACTTC
TRBJ2-1 | NA | NA | TRBV6-5 | 15 | CASSYSNPGDNEQFF | TGTGCCAGCAGTTACTCGAATCCGGGGGACAATGAGCAGTTCTTC
TRBJ2-7 | TRBD1 | once | TRBV7-2 | 15 | CASSLVQGAGHEQYF | TGTGCCAGCAGCTTAGTGCAGGGGGCTGGTCATGAGCAGTACTTC
TRBJ2-7 | TRBD1 | few | TRBV7-8 | 14 | CASSLPGQGGEQYF | TGTGCCAGCAGCTTGCCGGGACAGGGGGGTGAGCAGTACTTC